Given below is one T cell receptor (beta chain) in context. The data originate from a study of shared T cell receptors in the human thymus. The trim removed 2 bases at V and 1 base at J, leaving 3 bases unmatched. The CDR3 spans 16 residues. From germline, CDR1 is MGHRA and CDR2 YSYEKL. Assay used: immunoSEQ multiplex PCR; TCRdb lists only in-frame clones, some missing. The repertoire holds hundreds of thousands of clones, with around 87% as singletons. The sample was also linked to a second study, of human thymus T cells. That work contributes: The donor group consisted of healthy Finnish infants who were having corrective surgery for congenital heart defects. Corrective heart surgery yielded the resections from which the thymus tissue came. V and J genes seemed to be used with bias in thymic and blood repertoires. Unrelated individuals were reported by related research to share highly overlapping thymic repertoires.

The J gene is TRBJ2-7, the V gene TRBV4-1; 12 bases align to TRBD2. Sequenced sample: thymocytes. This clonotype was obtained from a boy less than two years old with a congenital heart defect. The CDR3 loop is CASSQSGLAGSYEQYF. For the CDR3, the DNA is TGCGCCAGCAGCCAATCCGGACTAGCGGGATCCTACGAGCAGTACTTC.